This paragraph reports one T cell receptor beta chain. This clone's antigen is unknown. Base qualities are not at hand, and no much larger clone is one base apart. This entry is derived from a study of T cell responses to AZD1222 COVID-19 vaccine (dated by TCRdb to about 2021). With respect to the entire study: A total of 233 trial participants underwent TCR sequencing, of whom more than 200 had received two doses of AZD1222 and about 25 had received two doses of the MenACWY control vaccine. Trial participants were enrolled by age into subgroups of 18-55, 56-69 and 70-plus years, and around 150, 28 and 57 TCR-sequenced participants, respectively, were included in these subgroups. Paper-wide results and their limitations: Most participants were white British and females outnumbered males, and the authors suggested that clonal diversity may have been underestimated. No day 14 peak-response samples were available, so repertoires were characterized only after the peak T cell response. Conclusions about previously exposed vaccinees are limited because only a handful of AZD1222 recipients were SARS-CoV-2 seropositive at baseline. Reportedly, close to half of the unique spike-specific TCRs recognized epitopes lying outside the regions that are mutated in the B.1.351 and B.1.1.7 variants. CD4 TCRs associated with the vaccine covered the entire spike protein, and the dominant responses were in regions 160-218 and 743-854. The 56-69-year group was small, and its depth increase did not reach significance, likely because of low power. A significant rise in spike-specific TCR breadth and depth was observed after two AZD1222 doses relative to day 0 and relative to MenACWY recipients.

The sample's time point, from its label and the paper: baseline before first vaccination. The sample's treatment or condition label is to be understood as: meningococcal conjugate vaccine given as trial control. Vaccinee samples were obtained from the UK trials COV001 and COV002, which included a single-blind randomized controlled phase 2/3 trial of AZD1222 (ChAdOx1 nCoV-19) in healthy adults. For TCRbeta chain sequencing, PBMC samples from trial participants were taken at day 0 and at day 28 after the second dose. The CDR3 regions of human TCRbeta chains were subjected to immunosequencing. For the original study's pipeline: Repertoire TCRs were checked for matches against a reference library of SARS-CoV-2-specific TCRs that had been generated using the MIRA antigen-specificity platform. Breadth meant the fraction of unique TCRs that were SARS-CoV-2-associated, whereas depth meant the fraction of total T cells that were SARS-CoV-2-associated. Using the MIRA data, each spike-specific TCR was mapped to the spike region that the TCR reacts to and placed in a CD4 or CD8 class. Log10-transformed breadth and depth values were compared by one-way ANOVA with Sidak's multiple comparisons tests. TCRdb's version of the immuneACCESS table is confined to in-frame rearrangements and falls short of the full clone set. An unresolved V gene accounts for under half of the shortfall where checked; the remainder is of unknown origin. For V, J and clone size, that table is used; D and trimming come from the DNA. Present in this sample are 150,000 to 200,000 clones, about 87% of which were seen just once. The top ten hold less than 3% of the sample.

Counted from cysteine to phenylalanine, this CDR3 has 14 amino acids. Only the CDR3 part of the read is kept: 42 bases, read in frame from the first base. V and J are truncated by 1 base and 9 bases respectively, leaving an intervening sequence of 16 bases. Per the germline V gene (reference sequence), GTSNPN is the CDR1 and SVGIG is the CDR2. The receptor comes from an adult in good health. The rearrangement joined TRBV30 to TRBJ1-5; a tentative D call is TRBD1 (5 bases match). Here the sequenced sample was peripheral blood, taken on day 0 of MenACWY control vaccination. The DNA is TGTGCCTGGAGTGAACACAGCGGGACCGGGCCCCAGCATTTT. Translated, it reads CAWSEHSGTGPQHF. The CDR3 plus the reference TRBV30 and TRBJ1-5 genes for the other parts give the full variable domain: SQTIHQWPATLVQPVGSPLSLECTVEGTSNPNLYWYRQAAGRGLQLLFYSVGIGQISSEVPQNLSASRPQDRQFILSSKKLLLSDSGFYLCAWSEHSGTGPQHFGDGTRLSIL.